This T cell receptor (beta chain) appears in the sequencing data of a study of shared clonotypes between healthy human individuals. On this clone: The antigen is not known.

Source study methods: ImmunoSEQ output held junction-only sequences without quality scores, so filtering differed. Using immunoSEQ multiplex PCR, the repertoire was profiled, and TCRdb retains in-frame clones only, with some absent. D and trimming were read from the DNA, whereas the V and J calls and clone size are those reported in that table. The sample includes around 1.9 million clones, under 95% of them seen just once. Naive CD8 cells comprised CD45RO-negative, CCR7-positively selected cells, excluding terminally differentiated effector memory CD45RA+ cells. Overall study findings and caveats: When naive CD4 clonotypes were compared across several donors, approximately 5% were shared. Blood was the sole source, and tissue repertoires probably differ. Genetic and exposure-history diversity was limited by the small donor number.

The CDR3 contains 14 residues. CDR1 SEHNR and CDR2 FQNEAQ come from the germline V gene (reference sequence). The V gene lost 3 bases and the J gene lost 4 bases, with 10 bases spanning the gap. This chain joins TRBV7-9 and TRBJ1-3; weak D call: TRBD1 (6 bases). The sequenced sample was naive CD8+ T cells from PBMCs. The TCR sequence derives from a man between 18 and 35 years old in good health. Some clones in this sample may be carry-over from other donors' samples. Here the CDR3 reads CASSLGGLGNTIYF. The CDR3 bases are TGTGCCAGCAGCTTGGGGGGCTTAGGAAACACCATATATTTT.